This T cell receptor beta chain was captured in a study of shared clonotypes between healthy human individuals (dated by TCRdb to 2019 to 2021). Regarding the complete study: Three men and a couple of women, aged 18 to 49 years, made up the cohort. The study deeply sequenced blood TCR repertoires of about 5 healthy adults to estimate repertoire size and the extent of clonotype sharing between individuals. Different laboratories and diverse techniques were used to prepare libraries and sequence TCR repertoires, to increase sequencing depth and limit assay-specific biases. Per donor, three plates each were used for CD4 naive and CD4 memory, two for CD8 naive, and one for CD8 memory. Leukapheresis yielded between about 0.9 and 8.9 billion PBMCs per donor.

Overall study results and their limits: Across a few donors, about 5% of naive CD4, approximately 3.6% of naive CD8, under 2.5% of memory CD4, and about 0.44% of memory CD8 clonotypes were shared. Sampling was limited to blood, and TCR repertoires in tissue likely differ from TCR repertoires in blood. Because the study included a small number of donors, the genetic and exposure-history diversity represented was limited. Even with the large sequencing depth, rarefaction of the sorted-subset datasets indicated that sequencing was incomplete. Pairwise subsampling led to the expectation that sequencing depth would affect the degree of clonotype sharing among donors. Compared with non-shared clonotypes, clonotypes shared by all four sorted-subset donors had higher generation probabilities. Estimated clonotype richness was generally larger for naive than for memory subsets.

TCR CDR3 regions were amplified from genomic DNA by multiplex PCR using the deep immunoSEQ assay. For each cell subset, the extracted genomic DNA was distributed evenly across all wells of several immunoSEQ 96-well plates, and each plate served as one replicate. Each replicate PCR for sorted subsets received about 210 ng genomic DNA, equal to around 32,000 T cell genomes. The purified libraries were quantified using a Qubit 3.0 fluorometer, sized with a Bioanalyzer 2100, and then quantified again using the KAPA Library Quantification kit. Every immunoSEQ 96-well plate was sequenced on a separate single-read 150-cycle Illumina NextSeq 550 flow cell. The authors' pipeline ran thus. Because the immunoSEQ output held only junctional sequences and lacked quality scores, the filtering could not match the filtering applied to full-length reads. To assign V/J genes and CDR3, sequences were annotated against IMGT germline references using PyIR, a Python wrapper for IgBLAST v1.9. Reads were removed for weak V/J assignments (E-value above 1e-6), missing CDR3, stop codons, out-of-frame junctions, or ambiguous translated residues. V3J clonotypes were defined as sequences sharing the same inferred V gene, J gene, and CDR3 amino acid sequence. Percentage overlap between repertoires was computed as shared unique clonotypes divided by the size of the smaller repertoire. Three approaches were used to assess repertoire richness: RTK rarefaction, the Chao1 estimator, and Recon v2.1 estimates of unobserved clonotypes. Generation probabilities for all TCRbeta clonotypes obtained by the gDNA method from a handful of donors were computed using OLGA. The table was pulled from immuneACCESS by TCRdb, which kept in-frame rearrangements only. Such tables lose some clones; where checked, under half of the loss comes from unresolved V genes, and the rest has no known cause. V and J calls and clone size come straight from that table; D and trimming were deduced from the DNA. Across this sample there are around 1.9 million clones, with 90% to 95% seen only once. The top ten hold around 1.8% of the sample.

CD8 naive samples were CD45RO-negative cells positively selected for CCR7, giving a CD45RA+CCR7+ population that excluded TemRA cells. Healthy HIV-negative adults with no recently reported acute infections or vaccinations were included as donors. Every donor was a Caucasian adult residing in Nashville, Tennessee, USA. After blood collection by leukapheresis, PBMCs were isolated using Ficoll-Histopaque density gradient centrifugation and then cryopreserved in the vapor phase of liquid nitrogen. Analytical flow cytometry was used to check the purity and quantity of every magnetically sorted T cell population. Genomic DNA was isolated from every sorted fraction and measured by UV absorbance on a Nanodrop 2000c. Note on this clone: The specificity of this receptor is unknown. Per-base qualities were not stored, and no clone one base away is much larger.

V is reduced by 5 bases and J by 4 bases, leaving a spacing of 14 bases between them. Spanning cysteine to phenylalanine, the CDR3 consists of 14 amino acids. Only the CDR3 region is kept as DNA, spanning 42 bases read in frame from base 1. The germline V gene supplies CDR1 MNHEY and CDR2 SVGAGI. Sample: naive CD8+ T cells from PBMCs. Per the publication, the cell subset or site label means: CD45RA+CCR7+. Here the chain combines TRBV6-5 and TRBJ1-2; the D segment cannot be called with confidence. The TCR sequence derives from a man aged 18 to 29 in good health. Some clones in this sample may be carry-over from other donors' samples. The nucleotide sequence reads TGTGCCAGCAGTCCCCCTGGGGTTGCCTATGGCTACACCTTC. This gives the protein CASSPPGVAYGYTF.